In its sample, the clone carrying this T cell receptor (beta chain) was seen many times. As yet, its antigen is unknown. From the 5' RACE reads, TCRdb called clonotypes with MiXCR, one entry per CDR3 protein. The repertoire consists of 500,000 to 650,000 distinct CDR3 sequences, with about 7.6% occurring once and the leading ten covering roughly 1.6%. This entry comes from a study of identical twins. Study-wide points: Invariant MAIT and iNKT cells could partly confound zero-insertion analyses.

These records were also assigned to another study, of yellow fever vaccine responses in identical twins. That source adds: Twin vaccine T cell responses reportedly seemed partly convergent, partly personalized.

Sequencing input: PBMCs. This receptor was identified in a woman younger than 30 in good health.

The CDR3 loop is CASSPGGRGIYEQYF. As DNA, the CDR3 is TGTGCCAGCAGCCCAGGCGGGCGGGGCATTTACGAGCAGTACTTC. The rearrangement joins TRBV6-1 to TRBJ2-7; maybe TRBD2 (6 bases). This CDR3 comprises 15 residues. Germline assignment: CDR1 MNHNS and CDR2 SASEGT. Trimming removed 6 bases at V and 4 bases at J, with 19 bases between.